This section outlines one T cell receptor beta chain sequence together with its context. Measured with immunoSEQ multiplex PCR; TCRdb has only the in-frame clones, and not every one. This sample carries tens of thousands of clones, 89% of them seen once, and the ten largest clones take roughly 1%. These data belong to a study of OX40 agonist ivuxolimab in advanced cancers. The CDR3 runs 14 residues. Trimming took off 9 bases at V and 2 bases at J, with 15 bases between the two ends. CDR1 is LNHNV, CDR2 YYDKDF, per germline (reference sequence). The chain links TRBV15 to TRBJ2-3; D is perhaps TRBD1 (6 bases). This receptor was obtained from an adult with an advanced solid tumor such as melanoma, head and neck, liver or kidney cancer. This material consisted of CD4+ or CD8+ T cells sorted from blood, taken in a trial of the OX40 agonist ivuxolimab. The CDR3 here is CATRTASFTDTQYF. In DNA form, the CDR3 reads TGTGCCACGAGGACAGCTTCCTTCACAGATACGCAGTATTTT.